The 26 T cell receptor beta chains below all came from one sample that was sequenced in a study of cytomegalovirus exposure and HLA in healthy donors. The primer mix had 60 Vbeta and 13 Jbeta primers. The method was immunoSEQ multiplex PCR; TCRdb's version includes in-frame clones alone and lacks a portion of them. The sample lists fewer than 150,000 clones, under 85% occurring once. Material for sequencing was PBMCs. These receptors came from a man aged 30 to 45 in good health and CMV-seronegative.

V usage is TRBV7-2 and J usage is TRBJ2-3; maybe TRBD2 (6 bases). Germline lookup yields CDR1 SGHTA and CDR2 FQGNSA. The CDR3 is 15 residues long. V shed 0 bases and J shed 5 bases, with 12 bases lying between them. CDR3 protein: CASSLAGGPGDTQYF. As DNA, the CDR3 is TGTGCCAGCAGCTTAGCGGGAGGACCTGGAGATACGCAGTATTTT. Based on the CDR3 plus reference TRBV7-2 and TRBJ2-3, the full variable domain is GAGVSQSPSNKVTEKGKDVELRCDPISGHTALYWYRQSLGQGLEFLIYFQGNSAPDKSGLPSDRFSAERTGGSVSTLTIQRTQQEDSAVYLCASSLAGGPGDTQYFGPGTRLTVL.

This clone was detected a few times. This chain connects TRBV11-2 to TRBJ2-7; 11 bases line up with TRBD1. This CDR3 is 18 amino acids long. CDR1 and CDR2 from the germline V gene are SGHAT and FQNNGV. The junction had 16 bases not matched to a gene; V was cut back by 5 bases and J by 4 bases. CDR3 amino acids: CASSTTNRDRGASYEQYF. The CDR3 coding sequence is TGTGCCAGCAGCACAACCAACAGGGACAGGGGGGCCTCATACGAGCAGTACTTC.

J is TRBJ2-3 and V is TRBV27; TRBD2 agrees at 7 bases. Germline V CDR1 and CDR2: MNHEY, SMNVEV (reference sequence). CDR3 length: 15 amino acids. V shed 7 bases and J 2 bases; nucleotides not matched to a gene: 9. CDR3 DNA sequence: TGTGCCAGCACCCTGGGAGGGAGCCCCACAGATACGCAGTATTTT. Protein sequence: CASTLGGSPTDTQYF.

The chain is built from TRBV7-9 and TRBJ2-4, with a tentative D call TRBD2 (5 bases). Germline CDR1 reads SEHNR; CDR2 reads FQNEAQ (reference sequence). Trimming stripped 1 base from V and 9 bases from J, with 10 bases between. This CDR3 is built from 13 residues. CDR3 sequence reads: CASSLGTSTIQYF. As DNA, the CDR3 is TGTGCCAGCAGCTTAGGGACTTCCACCATTCAGTACTTC. Full variable domain (outside the CDR3, taken from reference TRBV7-9 and TRBJ2-4): DTGVSQNPRHKITKRGQNVTFRCDPISEHNRLYWYRQTLGQGPEFLTYFQNEAQLEKSRLLSDRFSAERPKGSFSTLEIQRTEQGDSAMYLCASSLGTSTIQYFGAGTRLSVL.

CDR3 nucleotide sequence: TGTGCCAGCAAACAGGGCTATAACACTGAAGCTTTCTTT. Its protein is CASKQGYNTEAFF. The V gene is TRBV14, the J gene TRBJ1-1, with D possibly TRBD1 on 6 matching bases. CDR1 and CDR2 from the germline V gene are SGHDN and FVKESK. The V gene lost 7 bases and the J gene lost 2 bases, with 11 bases spanning the gap. This CDR3 is built from 13 residues.

The chain recombines TRBV18 with TRBJ1-4, with a weak D call TRBD1 (5 bases). Germline values: CDR1 KGHSH, CDR2 LQKENI. The CDR3 has 16 residues. With 0 bases removed from V and 7 bases from J, the gap between germline ends came to 15 bases. The CDR3 bases are TGTGCCAGCTCACCACCAGGGGCAGAGAGTGGTGAAAAACTGTTTTTT. Its translation: CASSPPGAESGEKLFF.

This sequence joins TRBV6-1 and TRBJ1-3; no definite D call. V gave up 0 bases and J gave up 6 bases, with 12 bases separating them. The CDR3 spans 15 residues. Germline V gives CDR1 MNHNS, CDR2 SASEGT. DNA for the CDR3: TGTGCCAGCAGTGAAGCGGACGCCGGGATAAACACCATATATTTT. This codes for CASSEADAGINTIYF.

This chain links TRBV9 with TRBJ2-6, with D hard to call. The germline V gene encodes CDR1 SGDLS and CDR2 YYNGEE. The V and J ends lost 0 bases and 1 base respectively, with 8 bases between them. The CDR3 runs to 16 residues. CDR3 DNA: TGTGCCAGCAGCGTAGCTCGGGTTTCTGGGGCCAACGTCCTGACTTTC. Translation: CASSVARVSGANVLTF.

The chain combines TRBV6-1 with TRBJ1-5; TRBD1 might be the D (5 bases). The CDR3 extends over 14 amino acids. Trimming removed 8 bases at V and 0 bases at J, with 11 bases between. The germline V gene has CDR1 MNHNS and CDR2 SASEGT. This CDR3 is CASESGHSNQPQHF. As DNA, the CDR3 is TGTGCCAGCGAATCAGGACATAGCAATCAGCCCCAGCATTTT.

The chain uses TRBV7-9 and TRBJ1-1, with TRBD1 matching over 10 bases. Trimming took 1 base from V and 6 from J; bases not matched to a gene: 8. The CDR3 is 16 residues long. CDR1 and CDR2 (germline): SEHNR, FQNEAQ (reference sequence). Written as DNA, the CDR3 is TGTGCCAGCAGCTTAGTATTCGGGACAGGGGCCCCTGAAGCTTTCTTT. Translated, it gives CASSLVFGTGAPEAFF.

The V call is TRBV28, the J call TRBJ2-5; 8 positions match TRBD1. CDR1 and CDR2 (germline): MDHEN, SYDVKM. Trimming cost V 4 bases and J 5 bases; bases outside gene matches: 6. This CDR3 has 14 residues. The CDR3 nucleotides are TGTGCCAGCAGTTCCTCAGGGGGCTGGGAGACCCAGTACTTC. It translates to CASSSSGGWETQYF.

The chain joins TRBV7-2 to TRBJ1-5; 9 nucleotides match TRBD1. The CDR3 length is 14 residues. Germline-derived CDR1 and CDR2 are SGHTA and FQGNSA. Germline trimming cut 5 bases from V and 5 bases from J; bases unmatched to any gene: 4. CDR3 residues: CASSQRTGDQPQHF. The CDR3 nucleotides are TGTGCCAGCAGCCAACGGACAGGGGATCAGCCCCAGCATTTT.

The chain uses TRBV28 and TRBJ1-2; TRBD1 is a possible D gene (5 bases). The V end was cut by 3 bases, the J end by 10 bases, with 15 bases between. CDR1 is MDHEN, CDR2 SYDVKM, per germline. CDR3 length equals 13 residues. The CDR3 sequence: CASSFSIGVDYTF. The CDR3 DNA is TGTGCCAGCAGTTTTTCAATAGGGGTCGACTACACCTTC.

The chain recombines TRBV20-1 with TRBJ2-1; D is ambiguous. The V end lost 3 bases, the J end lost 9 bases, and 3 bases lay between the germline ends. The CDR3 has 9 amino acids. Germline CDR1 DFQATT, CDR2 SNEGSKA (reference sequence). The CDR3, as DNA: TGCAGTGCTAGCAGTGAGCAGTTCTTC. Translating gives CSASSEQFF.

The chain links TRBV7-2 to TRBJ2-1; D might be TRBD1 (5 bases). Germline CDR1 reads SGHTA; CDR2 reads FQGNSA. The CDR3 runs 14 residues. Between the trimmed V and J ends, which lost 1 base and 10 bases, there was a span of 14 bases. CDR3 nucleotides: TGTGCCAGCAGCTTAGTGCCAGGGTTGGTAGAGCAGTTCTTC. Protein sequence: CASSLVPGLVEQFF.

This chain connects TRBV5-6 to TRBJ2-7, with D maybe TRBD1 (6 bases). From germline, CDR1 is SGHDT and CDR2 YYEEEE. V was trimmed by 0 bases and J by 9 bases, leaving 16 bases between them. The CDR3 has 14 amino acids. In DNA form, the CDR3 reads TGTGCCAGCAGCTTGGGGGATACAGGGCTCGGGCAGTACTTC. This translates into CASSLGDTGLGQYF.

The CDR3 DNA reads as TGTGCCTGGAGACGGGTAGTAGAGACCCAGTACTTC. This translates into CAWRRVVETQYF. The rearrangement joins TRBV30 to TRBJ2-5; no firm D call. CDR3 length equals 12 residues. Germline CDR1 reads GTSNPN; CDR2 reads SVGIG (reference sequence). Trimming removed 3 bases at V and 4 bases at J, with 9 bases between.

The CDR3 loop reads CASSSFARVGRETQYF. The CDR3 DNA reads as TGTGCCAGCAGTTCGTTCGCGCGGGTCGGCAGAGAGACCCAGTACTTC. This sequence joins TRBV28 and TRBJ2-5; perhaps TRBD2 as D (5 bases). CDR1 and CDR2 from the germline V gene are MDHEN and SYDVKM. V lost 4 bases and J 4 bases, leaving 19 bases between the germline ends. The CDR3 loop spans 16 amino acids.

This clone was observed a handful of times. Written as DNA, the CDR3 is TGCGCCAGCAGCGTAGACTATGACCAAGAGACCCAGTACTTC. Translated: CASSVDYDQETQYF. The V call is TRBV5-1, the J call TRBJ2-5; tentative D call: TRBD2 (5 bases). Looked up from germline, CDR1 is SGHRS and CDR2 is YFSETQ. Trimming shortened V by 4 bases and J by 0 bases, and 10 bases separated the two germline ends. The length of the CDR3 is 14 residues.

The V call is TRBV6-1, the J call TRBJ1-6; no clear D. Germline values: CDR1 MNHNS, CDR2 SASEGT. Trimming cost V 0 bases and J 0 bases, with 6 bases left between them. The CDR3 loop spans 16 amino acids. CDR3 DNA: TGTGCCAGCAGTGAAGCTGAGAGCTCCTATAATTCACCCCTCCACTTT. Protein sequence: CASSEAESSYNSPLHF.

V gene TRBV6-6 combines with J gene TRBJ1-5, with D possibly being TRBD1 (6 bases). Germline CDR1 is MNHNY and CDR2 is SVGAGI (reference sequence). The CDR3 contains 16 residues. The ends were cut back, 8 bases at V and 2 bases at J, with 19 bases in the middle. The CDR3 DNA sequence: TGTGCCAGCGAACCACTGGGGGCGGGGGGCAATCAGCCCCAGCATTTT. Protein: CASEPLGAGGNQPQHF.

V and J are TRBV27 and TRBJ1-1; 7 bases line up with TRBD1. The length of the CDR3 is 13 residues. V trimming: 6 bases; J trimming: 2 bases; junction bases outside the gene matches: 3. From germline, CDR1 is MNHEY and CDR2 SMNVEV (reference sequence). The CDR3 DNA is TGTGCCAGCAGACGGACAGGTAACACTGAAGCTTTCTTT. This gives the protein CASRRTGNTEAFF.

The chain carries TRBV5-1 and TRBJ2-3; 10 nucleotides match TRBD2. V gave up 4 bases and J gave up 4 bases; unmatched junction bases: 3. The CDR3 covers 14 residues. The germline V gene encodes CDR1 SGHRS and CDR2 YFSETQ. CDR3 DNA: TGCGCCAGCAGCATAAGCGGGGGGGCAGATACGCAGTATTTT. It translates to CASSISGGADTQYF.

This rearrangement joins TRBV29-1 to TRBJ1-2; TRBD1 might be the D (5 bases). Germline CDR1 reads SQVTM; CDR2 reads ANQGSEA. V was pared by 4 bases and J by 10 bases, with 13 bases between. The CDR3 covers 11 residues. CDR3 sequence reads: CSVVGGIDYTF. CDR3 bases: TGCAGCGTTGTCGGGGGTATCGACTACACCTTC.

The chain has TRBV4-3 and TRBJ2-7; D is uncertain. Germline V gene sequence: CDR1 LGHNA, CDR2 YSLEER. The CDR3 has 15 amino acids. V was cut by 0 bases and J by 0 bases, with 9 bases left in between. The CDR3 bases are TGCGCCAGCAGCCAAGAAAGACTCGGCTCCTACGAGCAGTACTTC. Residues: CASSQERLGSYEQYF.

The chain uses TRBV5-1 and TRBJ2-1, with TRBD2 matching 7 bases. The CDR3 runs 14 residues. Germline CDR1 reads SGHRS; CDR2 reads YFSETQ. Trimming at V came to 0 bases and at J to 6 bases, leaving 3 bases not matched to a gene. Here the CDR3 reads CASSLGLAFNEQFF. The DNA of the CDR3 is TGCGCCAGCAGCTTGGGACTAGCTTTCAATGAGCAGTTCTTC.